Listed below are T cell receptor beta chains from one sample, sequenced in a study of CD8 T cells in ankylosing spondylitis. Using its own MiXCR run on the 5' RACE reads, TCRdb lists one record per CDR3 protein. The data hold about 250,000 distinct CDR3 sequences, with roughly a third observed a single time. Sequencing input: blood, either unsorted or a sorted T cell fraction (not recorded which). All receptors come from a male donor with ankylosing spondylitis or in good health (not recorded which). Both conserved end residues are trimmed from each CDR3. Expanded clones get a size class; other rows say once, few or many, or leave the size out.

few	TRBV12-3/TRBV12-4	ASRGQAAYEQY
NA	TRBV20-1	SARDGLTGQETQY
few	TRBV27	ASSLGLISTDTQY
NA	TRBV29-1	SVPGQGDYGYT
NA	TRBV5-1	ASSLGWTVSYEQY
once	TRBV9	ASSPPGGSTEAF
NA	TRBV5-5	ASSLGGGRQDTQY
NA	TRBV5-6	ASSAGPDYEQY
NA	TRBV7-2	ASSLGTHSYEQY
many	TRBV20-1	SAREGAGDSYNEQF
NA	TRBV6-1	AAGEGYDTEAF
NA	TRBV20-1	SAKLTAMNTEAF
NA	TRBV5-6	ASSTSGGAQTQY
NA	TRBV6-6	ASSYNSNQPQH
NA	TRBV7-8	ASSPQRLAGGRYEQY
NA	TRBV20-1	SAPGQLANYGYT
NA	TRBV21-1	ASSKMGGTTYEQY
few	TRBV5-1	ASRPGDAGSTDTQY
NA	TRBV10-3	AISGNLLAGRRGYGYT
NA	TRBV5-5	ASSFPFGGPRGGYT
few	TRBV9	ASSVDGYPYEQY
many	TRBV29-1	SVEPRMNTEAF
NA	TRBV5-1	ASSLLANERGETQY
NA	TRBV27	ASSLTGGGRGYEQY
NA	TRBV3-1	ASSQRTDTQY